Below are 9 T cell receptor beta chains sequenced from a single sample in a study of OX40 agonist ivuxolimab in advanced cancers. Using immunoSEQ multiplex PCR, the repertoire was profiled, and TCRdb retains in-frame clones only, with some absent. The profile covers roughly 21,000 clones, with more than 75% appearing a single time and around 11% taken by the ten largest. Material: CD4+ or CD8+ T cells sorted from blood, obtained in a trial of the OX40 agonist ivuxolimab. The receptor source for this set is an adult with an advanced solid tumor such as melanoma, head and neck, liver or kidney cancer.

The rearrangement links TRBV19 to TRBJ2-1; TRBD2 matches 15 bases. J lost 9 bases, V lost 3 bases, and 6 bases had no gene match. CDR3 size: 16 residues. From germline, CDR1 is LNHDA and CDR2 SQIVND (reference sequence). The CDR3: CASSIGGLAGGGEQFF. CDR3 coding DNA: TGTGCCAGTAGTATCGGGGGACTAGCGGGAGGTGGTGAGCAGTTCTTC.

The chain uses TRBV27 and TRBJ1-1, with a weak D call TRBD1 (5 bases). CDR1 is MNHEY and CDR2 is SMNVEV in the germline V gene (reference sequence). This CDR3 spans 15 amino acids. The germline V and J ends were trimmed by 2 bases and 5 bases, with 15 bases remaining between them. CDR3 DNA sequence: TGTGCCAGCAGTTTAGCGAGGGGATTTGAGACTGAAGCTTTCTTT. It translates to CASSLARGFETEAFF.

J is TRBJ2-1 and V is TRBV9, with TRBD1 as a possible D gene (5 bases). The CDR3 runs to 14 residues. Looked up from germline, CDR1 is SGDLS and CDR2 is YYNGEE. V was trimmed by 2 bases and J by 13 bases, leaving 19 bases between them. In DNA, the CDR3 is TGTGCCAGCAGCGTCGACCTCACAGGACAAGCCCAGTTCTTC. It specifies CASSVDLTGQAQFF.

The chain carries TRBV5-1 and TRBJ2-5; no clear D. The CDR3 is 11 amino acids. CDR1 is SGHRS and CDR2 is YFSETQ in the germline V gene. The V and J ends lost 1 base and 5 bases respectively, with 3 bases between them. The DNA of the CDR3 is TGCGCCAGCAGCTTGAGTGAGACCCAGTACTTC. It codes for CASSLSETQYF. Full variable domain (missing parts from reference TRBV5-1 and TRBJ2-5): KAGVTQTPRYLIKTRGQQVTLSCSPISGHRSVSWYQQTPGQGLQFLFEYFSETQRNKGNFPGRFSGRQFSNSRSEMNVSTLELGDSALYLCASSLSETQYFGPGTRLLVL.

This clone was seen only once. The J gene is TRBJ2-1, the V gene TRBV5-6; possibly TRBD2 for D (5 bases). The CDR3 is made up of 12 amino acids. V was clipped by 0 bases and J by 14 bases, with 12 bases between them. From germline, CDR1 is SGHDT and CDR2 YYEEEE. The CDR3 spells CASSLVGSREFF. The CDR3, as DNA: TGTGCCAGCAGCTTGGTAGGGTCGCGGGAGTTCTTC.

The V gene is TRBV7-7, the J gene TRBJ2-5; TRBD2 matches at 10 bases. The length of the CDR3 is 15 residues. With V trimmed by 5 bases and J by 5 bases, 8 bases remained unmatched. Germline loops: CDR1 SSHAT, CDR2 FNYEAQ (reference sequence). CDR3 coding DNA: TGTGCCAGCAGCGACGAACTAGCGGGGATGGAGACCCAGTACTTC. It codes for CASSDELAGMETQYF.

CDR3 coding DNA: TGTGCCAGCAGCTTAGGGTCGTACCAAGAGACCCAGTACTTC. It translates to CASSLGSYQETQYF. The chain joins TRBV7-9 to TRBJ2-5, with D unresolved. Germline CDR1 is SEHNR and CDR2 is FQNEAQ (reference sequence). The V gene lost 1 base and the J gene lost 0 bases, with 6 bases spanning the gap. CDR3 length: 14 residues.

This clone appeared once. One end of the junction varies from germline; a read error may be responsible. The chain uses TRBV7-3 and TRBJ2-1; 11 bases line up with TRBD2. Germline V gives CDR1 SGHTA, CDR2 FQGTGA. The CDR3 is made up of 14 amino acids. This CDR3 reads CASSSSGRHNEQFF. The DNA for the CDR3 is TGTGCCAGTAGCTCTAGCGGGAGGCACAATGAGCAGTTCTTC.

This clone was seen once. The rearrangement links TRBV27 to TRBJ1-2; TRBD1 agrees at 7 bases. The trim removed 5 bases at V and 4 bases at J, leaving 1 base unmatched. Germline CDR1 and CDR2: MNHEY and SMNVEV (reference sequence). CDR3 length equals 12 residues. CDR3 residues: CASSDRAYGYTF. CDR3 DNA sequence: TGTGCCAGCAGTGACAGGGCCTATGGCTACACCTTC.